The following is a T cell receptor beta chain sequence with its context. Data came from immunoSEQ multiplex PCR; TCRdb stores just in-frame clones and leaves some out. The sample has around 450,000 clones, around nine tenths seen once; the top ten hold around 4.4%. These data belong to a study of blood T cell repertoires in COVID-19. The germline CDR1 and CDR2 sequences are KGHDR and SFDVKD. The CDR3 consists of 12 residues. Trimming shortened V by 2 bases and J by 5 bases, and 6 bases separated the two germline ends. The sequenced sample consisted of peripheral blood. The J gene is TRBJ2-7, the V gene TRBV24-1; no firm D call. This clonotype was sampled from a woman younger than 45 with acute or convalescent COVID-19. The CDR3 loop is CATSDSGDEQYF. CDR3 DNA sequence: TGTGCCACCAGTGATTCAGGCGACGAGCAGTACTTC.